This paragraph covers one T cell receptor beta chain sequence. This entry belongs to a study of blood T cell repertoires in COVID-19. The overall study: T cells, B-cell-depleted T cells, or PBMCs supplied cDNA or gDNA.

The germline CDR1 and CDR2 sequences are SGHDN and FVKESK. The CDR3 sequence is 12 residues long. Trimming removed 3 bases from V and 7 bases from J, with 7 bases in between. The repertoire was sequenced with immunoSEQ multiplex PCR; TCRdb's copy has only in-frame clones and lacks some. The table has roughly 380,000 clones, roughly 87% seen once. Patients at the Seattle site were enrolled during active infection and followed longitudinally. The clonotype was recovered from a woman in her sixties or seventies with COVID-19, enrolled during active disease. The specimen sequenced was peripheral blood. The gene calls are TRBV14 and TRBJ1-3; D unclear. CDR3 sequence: CASSHNTNTIYF. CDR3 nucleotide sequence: TGTGCCAGCAGCCATAACACGAACACCATATATTTT.